The clone carrying this TCR beta chain was counted a few times. This specimen belongs to a study of blood T cell repertoires in COVID-19. Clones were sequenced by immunoSEQ multiplex PCR, and TCRdb holds only the in-frame ones, with some missing. The top ten hold about 10% of the sample, which has about 150,000 clones, over 80% seen once. Germline CDR1 is KGHSH and CDR2 is LQKENI. The CDR3 has 15 residues. Trimming pared 3 bases from V and 4 bases from J, leaving 15 bases between. The sample was peripheral blood. This TCR derives from a man aged 55-75 years with active or convalescent COVID-19. This chain joins TRBV18 and TRBJ1-1; possibly TRBD1 for D (5 bases). CDR3 residues: CASSPRSIGGTEAFF. In nucleotides, the CDR3 is TGTGCCAGCTCACCTCGTTCTATCGGGGGCACTGAAGCTTTCTTT.